The 22 T cell receptor beta chains in this list originate from one sample, sequenced in a study of T cells in tuberculosis. Noted time point: new active TB diagnosis, blood taken before or within 7 days of starting treatment. The method was immunoSEQ multiplex PCR; TCRdb's version includes in-frame clones alone and lacks a portion of them. The table includes about 34,000 clones, 93% detected once. The sequences come from PBMCs, collected at tuberculosis diagnosis. The origin of the receptors is an adult with tuberculosis.

This rearrangement joins TRBV28 to TRBJ2-1; possibly TRBD2 for D (5 bases). The CDR3 totals 16 residues. V shed 4 bases and J shed 6 bases, with 19 bases lying between them. CDR1 is MDHEN and CDR2 is SYDVKM in the germline V gene. CDR3 region: CASSYPGFRRSNEQFF. The CDR3 DNA reads TGTGCCAGCAGTTATCCGGGGTTCAGAAGGTCCAATGAGCAGTTCTTC.

This chain links TRBV19 with TRBJ2-1, with a possible D match to TRBD1 (7 bases). The CDR3 totals 14 residues. Germline CDR1 and CDR2: LNHDA and SQIVND (reference sequence). Trimming pared 4 bases from V and 5 bases from J, leaving 12 bases between. DNA of the CDR3: TGTGCCAGTAGTAAGAGCAGGGGGGACAATGAGCAGTTCTTC. Translating it yields CASSKSRGDNEQFF. Using reference TRBV19 and TRBJ2-1 for the parts outside the CDR3, the full variable domain is DGGITQSPKYLFRKEGQNVTLSCEQNLNHDAMYWYRQDPGQGLRLIYYSQIVNDFQKGDIAEGYSVSREKKESFPLTVTSAQKNPTAFYLCASSKSRGDNEQFFGPGTRLTVL.

This chain links TRBV25-1 with TRBJ2-3; 7 bases match TRBD1. V lost 4 bases and J lost 1; bases outside the gene matches: 8. Germline CDR1 is MGHDK and CDR2 is SYGVNS. The CDR3 extends over 16 amino acids. The CDR3 spells CASSGQGGSGTDTQYF. Written as DNA, the CDR3 is TGTGCCAGCAGTGGACAGGGTGGTAGTGGCACAGATACGCAGTATTTT.

This sequence joins TRBV6-5 and TRBJ2-4, with D possibly matching TRBD1 (6 bases). The CDR3 spans 14 residues. Germline CDR1 reads MNHEY; CDR2 reads SVGAGI. V was clipped by 6 bases and J by 3 bases, with 12 bases between them. The CDR3, as DNA: TGTGCCAGCAGAGCCCAACAGGGCAAAAACATTCAGTACTTC. Translating gives CASRAQQGKNIQYF.

The chain employs TRBV6-6 and TRBJ1-2; D perhaps matches TRBD1 (6 bases). The V end lost 8 bases, the J end lost 7 bases, and 11 bases lay between the germline ends. Germline CDR1 and CDR2: MNHNY and SVGAGI (reference sequence). There are 11 residues in the CDR3. CDR3 sequence reads: CASRDTTGYTF. The CDR3 region has the DNA TGTGCCAGCCGGGACACGACTGGCTACACCTTC.

The table lists this clone with a count of one. This rearrangement joins TRBV19 to TRBJ1-5; 8 nucleotides line up with TRBD1. This CDR3 comprises 15 residues. The germline V gene encodes CDR1 LNHDA and CDR2 SQIVND (reference sequence). The V segment lost 5 bases and the J segment 5 bases; nucleotides outside the gene matches: 8. CDR3 sequence (DNA): TGTGCCAGTAGTTCCCGACAGGGGTTCGATCAGCCCCAGCATTTT. This codes for CASSSRQGFDQPQHF.

The gene calls are TRBV5-8 and TRBJ2-2; 13 bases are shared with TRBD2. The CDR3 is 16 residues long. V trimming: 5 bases; J trimming: 3 bases; junction bases outside the gene matches: 4. Germline CDR1 reads SGHTS; CDR2 reads YDEGEE. For the CDR3, the DNA is TGTGCCAGCAGTCGAGGACTAGCGGGAGACACCGGGGAGCTGTTTTTT. Protein product: CASSRGLAGDTGELFF.

The rearrangement joins TRBV9 to TRBJ2-7; 7 bases are shared with TRBD2. The CDR3 runs to 15 residues. V was pared by 0 bases and J by 3 bases, with 6 bases of the junction left unmatched. CDR1 is SGDLS, CDR2 YYNGEE, per germline. For the CDR3, the DNA is TGTGCCAGCAGCGTAGCGGGCGGGAGTAGCTACGAGCAGTACTTC. It is translated as CASSVAGGSSYEQYF.

DNA of the CDR3: TGTGCCAGCAGTGACAGGGAGGGTCAGCCCCAGCATTTT. Encoded protein: CASSDREGQPQHF. The rearrangement links TRBV2 to TRBJ1-5; D may be TRBD1 (5 bases). V dropped 3 bases and J dropped 6 bases, with 9 bases sitting between them. Germline values: CDR1 SNHLY, CDR2 FYNNEI. CDR3 length equals 13 residues.

The chain couples TRBV29-1 to TRBJ1-1; D gene unclear. V lost 2 bases and J lost 2, with 6 bases in between. The CDR3 is 12 residues long. Germline CDR1 and CDR2: SQVTM and ANQGSEA. DNA of the CDR3: TGCAGCGTTGAAACAGACAACACTGAAGCTTTCTTT. Translated: CSVETDNTEAFF.

This sequence joins TRBV7-2 and TRBJ1-2; TRBD1 matches at 7 bases. The germline V gene has CDR1 SGHTA and CDR2 FQGNSA. The CDR3 covers 15 residues. J was trimmed by 2 bases and V by 5 bases; bases with no gene match: 8. The CDR3 region has the DNA TGTGCCAGCAGCCCTACCAGGGGGTACAACTATGGCTACACCTTC. Its translation is CASSPTRGYNYGYTF.

The V gene is TRBV11-2, the J gene TRBJ2-1, with 7 bases identical to TRBD1. The CDR3 is 16 amino acids. The junction had 8 bases not matched to a gene; V was cut back by 1 base and J by 5 bases. From germline, CDR1 is SGHAT and CDR2 FQNNGV. CDR3 region: CASSLARGGRNNEQFF. CDR3 nucleotides: TGTGCCAGCAGCTTAGCTAGAGGGGGCCGCAACAATGAGCAGTTCTTC.

This chain links TRBV4-1 with TRBJ2-1, with D maybe TRBD1 (5 bases). Deletions cut 5 bases from V and 6 bases from J, with 20 bases between. The CDR3 sequence is 16 residues long. Germline V gives CDR1 MGHRA, CDR2 YSYEKL. CDR3 in DNA: TGCGCCAGCAGCGACGGAGCAGGGCCCTTCTTCAATGAGCAGTTCTTC. This translates into CASSDGAGPFFNEQFF.

The V and J genes are TRBV7-8 and TRBJ2-7; D is uncertain. With 0 bases removed from V and 0 bases from J, the gap between germline ends came to 18 bases. This CDR3 is 18 amino acids long. CDR1 is SGHVS, CDR2 FQNEAQ, per germline. CDR3 sequence (DNA): TGTGCCAGCAGCTTAGCGCTTCCAGGATCTACAGCCTCCTACGAGCAGTACTTC. Its translation: CASSLALPGSTASYEQYF. The full variable domain, its missing parts supplied by reference TRBV7-8 and TRBJ2-7, is GAGVSQSPRYKVAKRGQDVALRCDPISGHVSLFWYQQALGQGPEFLTYFQNEAQLDKSGLPSDRFFAERPEGSVSTLKIQRTQQEDSAVYLCASSLALPGSTASYEQYFGPGTRLTVT.

V is TRBV7-6 and J is TRBJ2-3; 14 bases agree with TRBD2. J was trimmed by 4 bases and V by 1 base; bases with no gene match: 1. This CDR3 region has 16 residues. The germline gives CDR1 SGHVS, CDR2 FNYEAQ. The CDR3, as DNA: TGTGCCAGCAGCTTAGGACTAGCGGGAGGGGCAGATACGCAGTATTTT. Its translation is CASSLGLAGGADTQYF.

The chain has TRBV4-1 and TRBJ2-1; D possibly corresponds to TRBD2 (5 bases). The CDR3 is 15 residues long. CDR1 MGHRA and CDR2 YSYEKL come from the germline V gene. The germline V and J ends were trimmed by 3 bases and 2 bases, with 11 bases remaining between them. The CDR3 DNA sequence: TGCGCCAGCAGCCAGGTTGCGGGCGCCTACAATGAGCAGTTCTTC. This codes for CASSQVAGAYNEQFF.

This clone appeared once. The rearrangement uses TRBV19 and TRBJ2-7, with 8 bases aligning to TRBD2. Germline CDR1 is LNHDA and CDR2 is SQIVND (reference sequence). Trimming at V came to 3 bases and at J to 3 bases, leaving 7 bases not matched to a gene. The CDR3 sequence is 15 residues long. In DNA, the CDR3 is TGTGCCAGTAGTATGATTTTAGCGGGATACTACGAGCAGTACTTC. Translated, it gives CASSMILAGYYEQYF.

The J gene is TRBJ1-1, the V gene TRBV27; D unresolved. This CDR3 has 13 residues. V shed 2 bases and J shed 1 base, with 5 bases lying between them. CDR1 is MNHEY, CDR2 SMNVEV, per germline (reference sequence). In nucleotides, the CDR3 is TGTGCCAGCAGTTTAGGTAGGAACACTGAAGCTTTCTTT. Translation: CASSLGRNTEAFF.

The CDR3 loop reads CASSDQLTGTSTDTQYF. For the CDR3, the DNA is TGTGCCAGCAGTGACCAACTGACCGGGACTAGCACAGATACGCAGTATTTT. This rearrangement joins TRBV6-4 to TRBJ2-3; tentative D call: TRBD2 (6 bases). V shed 2 bases and J shed 0 bases, with 15 bases lying between them. The CDR3 totals 17 residues. Germline V gives CDR1 MRHNA, CDR2 SNTAGT.

The rearrangement joins TRBV9 to TRBJ2-7, with TRBD1 as a possible D gene (6 bases). This CDR3 contains 15 residues. Trimming cost V 3 bases and J 5 bases, with 18 bases left between them. Germline-derived CDR1 and CDR2 are SGDLS and YYNGEE. The CDR3 bases are TGTGCCAGCAGCGGAGAGGGGGATTTTGGTGACGAGCAGTACTTC. Protein sequence: CASSGEGDFGDEQYF.

The chain links TRBV10-2 to TRBJ2-5, with TRBD2 matching over 10 bases. The junction had 7 bases not matched to a gene; V was cut back by 4 bases and J by 5 bases. This CDR3 comprises 15 residues. Germline V gene sequence: CDR1 WSHSY, CDR2 SAAADI. In nucleotides, the CDR3 is TGCGCCAGCAGTGGAAGCGGGGGGGTGCGGGAGACCCAGTACTTC. Its protein product is CASSGSGGVRETQYF.

The chain links TRBV6-1 to TRBJ2-1; weak D call: TRBD2 (6 bases). The germline V gene encodes CDR1 MNHNS and CDR2 SASEGT. The V end lost 2 bases, the J end lost 4 bases, and 15 bases lay between the germline ends. The CDR3 spans 16 residues. The CDR3 sequence: CASSETLPSAYNEQFF. The CDR3 nucleotides are TGTGCCAGCAGTGAAACGTTGCCTAGCGCATACAATGAGCAGTTCTTC.